The text below deals with one T cell receptor (beta chain). Germline CDR1 reads SGHTA; CDR2 reads FQGNSA. The V gene lost 5 bases and the J gene lost 7 bases, with 20 bases spanning the gap. CDR3 length equals 15 residues. Some clones are missing from TCRdb's copy, which holds only in-frame ones; the method was immunoSEQ multiplex PCR. The table records 150,000 to 200,000 clones, 65% to 90% of them present only once. The entry originates in a study of blood T cell repertoires in COVID-19. Sequencing used PBMCs or T cells enriched from blood (not recorded which). The chain uses TRBV7-2 and TRBJ1-2; a possible D gene is TRBD1 (6 bases). This receptor was identified in a woman in her fifties or sixties with acute COVID-19. CDR3 DNA sequence: TGTGCCAGCAGCCAGACAGGAAAACTATGGGGTGGCTACACCTTC. It encodes CASSQTGKLWGGYTF.